The entry below describes one T cell receptor (beta chain). The clone's antigen remains unknown. No base-level quality is on record; no much larger clone is a single base apart. Ficoll-Paque density gradient centrifugation was used to isolate PBMCs. The sample originates from a study of T-cell memory formation after mild COVID-19 (dated by TCRdb to the early 2020s). Study-wide context: TCR sequence clusters from the two donors were found to be largely donor specific. In a couple of donors, T-cell clones that expanded and contracted after mild COVID-19 were tracked by sequencing TCRalpha and TCRbeta repertoires over time. The cohort comprised two young, previously healthy adult volunteers, one female and one male.

Reading from cysteine to phenylalanine, the CDR3 counts 14 amino acids. CDR3 DNA only is kept here, 42 bases in frame from base 1. V and J are truncated by 4 bases and 4 bases respectively, leaving an intervening sequence of 11 bases. Per the germline V gene, SGHDT is the CDR1 and YYEEEE is the CDR2. On the study overall, not on this receptor specifically: SARS-CoV-2 specificity was not confirmed for the second-wave clones peaking on day 37. Only a couple of mild cases were covered in the study, and larger cohorts including severe cases with pre-infection samples were considered necessary. Contracting CD4+ clones were located mainly in the CM and EM memory subsets, whereas CD8+ clones were found to be enriched in EMRA. Some responding clones were found in pre-infection memory, which suggests that pre-existing cross-reactive memory T cells took part in the SARS-CoV-2 response. Balanced CD4/CD8 phenotypes were observed for clones contracting from day 15 to 85, whereas a bias towards CD4+ was observed for a second wave of clones expanding from day 15 to 37.

Data came from an Illumina NovaSeq 6000. TCRalpha and TCRbeta cDNA libraries were constructed by 5'RACE with constant-segment primers, with sample barcodes and unique molecular identifiers being introduced. Trizol reagent was used to extract RNA from every sample. The libraries were amplified in two PCR steps, and the second step added a second sample barcode and Illumina TruSeq adapters. The libraries were sequenced on an Illumina NovaSeq using 2 x 150 bp paired-end reads. The source study handled its data this way. Reads were demultiplexed and collapsed into UMI-guided consensus sequences with migec v1.2.7. Using mixcr v2.1.11, the UMI consensuses were aligned to TRA and TRB V and J templates and assembled into clonotypes. A clonotype was counted as expanded or contracted only if both edgeR and NoisET called the change significant, with noise models trained on biological replicates. edgeR calls used a false discovery rate-adjusted p below 0.01 and a log2 fold-change threshold of 1. PCA with hierarchical clustering of max-normalized trajectories of the 1000 most abundant clonotypes was used as exploratory dynamics analysis. Each responding clone was given a CD4 or CD8 phenotype based on the CD4+ and CD8+ repertoires, which had been sequenced separately. Clones were called with MiXCR by TCRdb after fastp trimmed the public reads at Q25, and only in-frame beta chains were retained. Rows are unified per CDR3 protein, each entry keeping the most common DNA and genes. In this record, the V and J calls reflect TCRdb's handling and not the investigators' own analysis. This sample has about 400,000 distinct CDR3 sequences in its table, and approximately 15% of those were observed once. Approximately 21% of the sample is in the top ten clones.

Sample: PBMCs or a T cell subset sorted from them (not recorded which). This receptor was taken from a man aged 18 to 35 who had mild COVID-19 (a few samples of this study predate the infection). The sample titles of this study are shuffled in the database, so cell type and time point are left out; the donor was told from shared clones. The chain is made from TRBV5-6 and TRBJ2-2; matching of 6 bases hints at TRBD1 as the D gene. The DNA sequence is TGTGCCAGCAGCAATTACAGGGCCACCGGGGAGCTGTTTTTT. The translation is CASSNYRATGELFF.